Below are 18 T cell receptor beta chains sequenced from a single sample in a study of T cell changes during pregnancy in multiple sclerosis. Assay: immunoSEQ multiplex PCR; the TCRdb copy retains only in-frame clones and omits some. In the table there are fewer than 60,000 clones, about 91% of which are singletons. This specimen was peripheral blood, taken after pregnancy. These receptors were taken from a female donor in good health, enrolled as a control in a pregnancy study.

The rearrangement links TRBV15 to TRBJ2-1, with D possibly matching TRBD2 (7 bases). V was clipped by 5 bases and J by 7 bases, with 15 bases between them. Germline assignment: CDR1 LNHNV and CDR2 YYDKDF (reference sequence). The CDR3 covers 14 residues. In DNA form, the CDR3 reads TGTGCCACCAGCGGCGAGCGGGACAAGAATGAGCAGTTCTTC. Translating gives CATSGERDKNEQFF.

The CDR3 region has the DNA TGTGCCAGCAGCTACGGACTAGCGGGAGTCTGGGATGAGCAGTTCTTC. As protein: CASSYGLAGVWDEQFF. The genes are TRBV7-2 and TRBJ2-1, with 13 bases aligning to TRBD2. This CDR3 contains 16 residues. Germline V gives CDR1 SGHTA, CDR2 FQGNSA. V shed 4 bases, J shed 8 bases, and the junction held 8 bases outside the gene matches.

The CDR3 DNA follows: TGTGCCAGCTCACGCGCTGCCGGAGGACAGGGATTAGCCAAAAACATTCAGTACTTC. Translation gives CASSRAAGGQGLAKNIQYF. The V and J genes are TRBV18 and TRBJ2-4; 8 bases line up with TRBD1. Per germline, CDR1 KGHSH and CDR2 LQKENI. The CDR3 loop spans 19 amino acids. V trimming: 4 bases; J trimming: 0 bases; junction bases outside the gene matches: 14. The variable domain in full, with the rest retrieved from reference TRBV18 and TRBJ2-4, is NAGVMQNPRHLVRRRGQEARLRCSPMKGHSHVYWYRQLPEEGLKFMVYLQKENIIDESGMPKERFSAEFPKEGPSILRIQQVVRGDSAAYFCASSRAAGGQGLAKNIQYFGAGTRLSVL.

The CDR3 sequence is CASSYLAGARDTQYF. The CDR3 nucleotides read TGTGCCAGCAGTTACTTGGCGGGAGCGAGAGATACGCAGTATTTT. This chain connects TRBV6-5 to TRBJ2-3; 7 bases agree with TRBD2. V was pared by 1 base and J by 5 bases, with 6 bases of the junction left unmatched. Germline V gene data show CDR1 as MNHEY and CDR2 as SVGAGI. CDR3 size: 15 residues.

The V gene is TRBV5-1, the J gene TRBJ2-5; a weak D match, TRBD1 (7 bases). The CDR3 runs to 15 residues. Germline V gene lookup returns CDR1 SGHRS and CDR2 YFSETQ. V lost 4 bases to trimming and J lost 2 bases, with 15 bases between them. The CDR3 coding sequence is TGCGCCAGCAGCCGCGGGACAGCCGAGCAAGAGACCCAGTACTTC. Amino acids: CASSRGTAEQETQYF.

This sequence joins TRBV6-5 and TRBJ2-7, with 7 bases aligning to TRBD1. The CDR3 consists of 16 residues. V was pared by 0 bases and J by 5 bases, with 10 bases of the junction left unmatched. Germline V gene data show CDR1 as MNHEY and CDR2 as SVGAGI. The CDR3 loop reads CASSYSIGGIVDEQYF. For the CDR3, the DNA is TGTGCCAGCAGTTACTCGATAGGGGGCATCGTGGACGAGCAGTACTTC.

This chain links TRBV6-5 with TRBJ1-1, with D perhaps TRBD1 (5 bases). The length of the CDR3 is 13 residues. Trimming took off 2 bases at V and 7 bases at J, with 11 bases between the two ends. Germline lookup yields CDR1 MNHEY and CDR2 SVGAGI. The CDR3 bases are TGTGCCAGCAGTTACCGGCAGGGCCTTGAAGCTTTCTTT. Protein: CASSYRQGLEAFF.

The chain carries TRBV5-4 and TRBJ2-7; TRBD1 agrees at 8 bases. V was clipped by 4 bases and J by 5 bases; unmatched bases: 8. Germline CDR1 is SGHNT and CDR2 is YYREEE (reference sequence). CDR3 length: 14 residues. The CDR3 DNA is TGTGCCAGCAGCCCGTGGACAGGGAGCGACGAGCAGTACTTC. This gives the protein CASSPWTGSDEQYF.

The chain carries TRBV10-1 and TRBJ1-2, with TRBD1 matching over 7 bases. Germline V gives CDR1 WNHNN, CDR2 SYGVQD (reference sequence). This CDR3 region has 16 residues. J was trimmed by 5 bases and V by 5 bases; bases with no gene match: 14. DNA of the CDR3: TGCGCCAGCAGTCAGGGGGGACAGCCGTCCCTTTATGGCTACACCTTC. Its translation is CASSQGGQPSLYGYTF.

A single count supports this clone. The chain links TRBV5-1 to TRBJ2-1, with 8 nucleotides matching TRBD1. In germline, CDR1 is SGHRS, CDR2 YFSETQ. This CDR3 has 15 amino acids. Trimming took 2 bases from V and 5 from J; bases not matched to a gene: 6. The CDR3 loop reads CASSLNRGSDNEQFF. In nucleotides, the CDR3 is TGCGCCAGCAGCTTAAACAGGGGGTCGGACAATGAGCAGTTCTTC.

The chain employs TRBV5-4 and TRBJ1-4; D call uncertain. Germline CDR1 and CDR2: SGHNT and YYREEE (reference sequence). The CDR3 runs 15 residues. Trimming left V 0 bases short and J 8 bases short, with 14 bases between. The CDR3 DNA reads TGTGCCAGCAGCTTGGCCACTGGAGCCCTGGAAAAACTGTTTTTT. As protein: CASSLATGALEKLFF. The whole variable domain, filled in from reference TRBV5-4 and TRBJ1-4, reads ETGVTQSPTHLIKTRGQQVTLRCSSQSGHNTVSWYQQALGQGPQFIFQYYREEENGRGNFPPRFSGLQFPNYSSELNVNALELDDSALYLCASSLATGALEKLFFGSGTQLSVL.

As DNA, the CDR3 is TGTGCCAGCAGCTCGAGCGGGACAGGGGGCCAAGAGACCCAGTACTTC. Amino acid sequence: CASSSSGTGGQETQYF. The V and J genes are TRBV7-2 and TRBJ2-5, with 11 bases that match TRBD1. The CDR3 consists of 16 residues. V lost 4 bases to trimming and J lost 1 base; unmatched junction nucleotides: 5. Per germline, CDR1 SGHTA and CDR2 FQGNSA.

DNA for the CDR3: TGTGCCAGCAGTGAATGGGGAGCTGGAAACACCATATATTTT. Translated, it gives CASSEWGAGNTIYF. The chain has TRBV6-1 and TRBJ1-3; D ambiguous. Trimming took off 2 bases at V and 2 bases at J, with 7 bases between the two ends. The CDR3 is 14 amino acids. Germline V gene lookup returns CDR1 MNHNS and CDR2 SASEGT.

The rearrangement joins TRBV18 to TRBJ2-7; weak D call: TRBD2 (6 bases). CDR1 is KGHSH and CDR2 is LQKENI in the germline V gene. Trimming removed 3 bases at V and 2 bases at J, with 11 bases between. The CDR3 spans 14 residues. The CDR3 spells CASSPRGYAYEQYF. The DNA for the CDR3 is TGTGCCAGCTCACCGCGGGGCTACGCCTACGAGCAGTACTTC.

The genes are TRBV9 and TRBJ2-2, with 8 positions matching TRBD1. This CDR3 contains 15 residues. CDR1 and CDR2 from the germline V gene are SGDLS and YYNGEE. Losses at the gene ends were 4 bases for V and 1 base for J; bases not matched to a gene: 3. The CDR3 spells CASSRDRLNTGELFF. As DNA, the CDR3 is TGTGCCAGCAGCAGGGACAGGCTGAACACCGGGGAGCTGTTTTTT.

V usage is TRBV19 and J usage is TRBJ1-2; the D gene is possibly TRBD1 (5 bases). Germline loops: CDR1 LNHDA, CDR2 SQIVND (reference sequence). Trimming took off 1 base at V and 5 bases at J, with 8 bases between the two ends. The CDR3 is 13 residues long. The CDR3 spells CASSIARAYGYTF. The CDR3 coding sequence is TGTGCCAGTAGTATAGCCAGGGCGTATGGCTACACCTTC.

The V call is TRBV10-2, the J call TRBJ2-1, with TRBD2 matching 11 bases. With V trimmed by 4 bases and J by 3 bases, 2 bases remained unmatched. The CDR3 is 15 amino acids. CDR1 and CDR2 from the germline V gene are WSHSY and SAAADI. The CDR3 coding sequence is TGCGCCAGCAGTGCAGGGACTAGCGGCTACAATGAGCAGTTCTTC. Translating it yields CASSAGTSGYNEQFF.

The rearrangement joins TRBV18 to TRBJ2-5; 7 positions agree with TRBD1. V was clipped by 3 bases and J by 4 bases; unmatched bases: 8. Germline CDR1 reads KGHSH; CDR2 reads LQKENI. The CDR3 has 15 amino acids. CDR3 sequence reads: CASSPATGRTETQYF. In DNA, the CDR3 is TGTGCCAGCTCACCTGCGACAGGGAGAACAGAGACCCAGTACTTC. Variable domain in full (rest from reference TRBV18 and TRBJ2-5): NAGVMQNPRHLVRRRGQEARLRCSPMKGHSHVYWYRQLPEEGLKFMVYLQKENIIDESGMPKERFSAEFPKEGPSILRIQQVVRGDSAAYFCASSPATGRTETQYFGPGTRLLVL.